The 15 T cell receptor beta chains given below trace back to one sample, sequenced in a study of long-term antiretroviral therapy in people with HIV. Researchers ran immunoSEQ v3.0 at survey level. Repertoires were generated with immunoSEQ multiplex PCR, while TCRdb's copy carries only in-frame clones and drops some. The sample records 32,000 or so clones, almost 85% being singletons. The sequenced sample was unsorted PBMCs, obtained approximately 3.3 years after starting antiretroviral therapy. Receptor source: a man younger than 35 with HIV.

J is TRBJ2-3 and V is TRBV7-9, with 9 positions matching TRBD2. The CDR3 is 15 residues long. Germline lookup yields CDR1 SEHNR and CDR2 FQNEAQ (reference sequence). The V and J ends lost 2 bases and 4 bases, in that order; junction bases with no gene match: 4. The CDR3 protein is CASSLPSGKSDTQYF. The CDR3 nucleotides read TGTGCCAGCAGCTTACCTAGCGGGAAGTCAGATACGCAGTATTTT.

This chain uses TRBV7-8 with TRBJ1-6; D is undetermined. CDR3 length: 13 residues. With 5 bases removed from V and 10 bases from J, the gap between germline ends came to 12 bases. Germline lookup yields CDR1 SGHVS and CDR2 FQNEAQ. In nucleotides, the CDR3 is TGTGCCAGCAGCCCTACTTGGACCTCACCCCTCCACTTT. It yields the protein CASSPTWTSPLHF. Variable domain in full (rest from reference TRBV7-8 and TRBJ1-6): GAGVSQSPRYKVAKRGQDVALRCDPISGHVSLFWYQQALGQGPEFLTYFQNEAQLDKSGLPSDRFFAERPEGSVSTLKIQRTQQEDSAVYLCASSPTWTSPLHFGNGTRLTVT.

The chain carries TRBV6-5 and TRBJ2-1; possible D gene TRBD1, 6 bases. CDR3 length: 16 residues. V was clipped by 2 bases and J by 6 bases, with 17 bases between them. Germline V gives CDR1 MNHEY, CDR2 SVGAGI. CDR3 coding DNA: TGTGCCAGCAGTTACGGGGACACAGGAGTAGGCAATGAGCAGTTCTTC. Translation: CASSYGDTGVGNEQFF.

The chain carries TRBV19 and TRBJ2-1, with TRBD2 matching over 12 bases. Trimming cost V 5 bases and J 4 bases; bases outside gene matches: 9. In germline, CDR1 is LNHDA, CDR2 SQIVND (reference sequence). The CDR3 covers 17 residues. The chain's CDR3 is CASSFTSGRSTYNEQFF. CDR3 coding DNA: TGTGCCAGTAGTTTCACTAGCGGGAGGTCGACTTACAATGAGCAGTTCTTC.

The genes are TRBV29-1 and TRBJ1-4; TRBD1 matches 9 bases. Per the germline V gene, CDR1 is SQVTM and CDR2 is ANQGSEA. This CDR3 has 17 amino acids. The junction had 10 bases not matched to a gene; V was cut back by 2 bases and J by 3 bases. The DNA for the CDR3 is TGCAGCGTTGAACTTTCATCAGACAGGGGGGCTAATGAAAAACTGTTTTTT. This sequence encodes CSVELSSDRGANEKLFF.

The rearrangement uses TRBV7-2 and TRBJ1-2; D perhaps matches TRBD1 (5 bases). CDR1 and CDR2 (germline): SGHTA, FQGNSA. The V end was cut by 4 bases, the J end by 2 bases, with 14 bases between. This CDR3 is 15 amino acids long. CDR3 sequence: CASSSPDKSNYGYTF. In DNA, the CDR3 is TGTGCCAGCAGCTCTCCGGACAAATCGAACTATGGCTACACCTTC.

In its sample, this clone was seen once. The same CDR3 can be traced to other DNA sequences in this sample. The V and J genes are TRBV5-1 and TRBJ1-4; D is perhaps TRBD1 (5 bases). Trimming left V 0 bases short and J 5 bases short, with 5 bases between. This CDR3 spans 13 amino acids. Germline V gene data show CDR1 as SGHRS and CDR2 as YFSETQ. The CDR3 sequence is CASSLEGNEKLFF. The CDR3 DNA is TGCGCCAGCAGCTTGGAGGGGAATGAAAAACTGTTTTTT. Full variable domain (outside the CDR3, taken from reference TRBV5-1 and TRBJ1-4): KAGVTQTPRYLIKTRGQQVTLSCSPISGHRSVSWYQQTPGQGLQFLFEYFSETQRNKGNFPGRFSGRQFSNSRSEMNVSTLELGDSALYLCASSLEGNEKLFFGSGTQLSVL.

The V gene is TRBV7-9, the J gene TRBJ1-4; D call uncertain. V shed 1 base and J shed 0 bases, with 9 bases lying between them. Germline CDR1 is SEHNR and CDR2 is FQNEAQ (reference sequence). There are 16 residues in the CDR3. CDR3 nucleotide sequence: TGTGCCAGCAGCTTAGTCCAGTCAGCAACTAATGAAAAACTGTTTTTT. The encoded protein is CASSLVQSATNEKLFF.

The CDR3 spells CASTSERTGTEAFF. CDR3 nucleotides: TGTGCCAGTACTTCAGAACGAACAGGCACTGAAGCTTTCTTT. V usage is TRBV19 and J usage is TRBJ1-1; perhaps TRBD1 as D (5 bases). The CDR3 contains 14 residues. Germline CDR1 reads LNHDA; CDR2 reads SQIVND (reference sequence). V was clipped by 7 bases and J by 4 bases, with 16 bases between them.

This clone has only one observation. The V and J genes are TRBV5-1 and TRBJ1-4; D may be TRBD1 (5 bases). V was shortened by 2 bases and J by 6 bases, with 11 bases between the two germline ends. Germline V gives CDR1 SGHRS, CDR2 YFSETQ. The CDR3 loop spans 14 amino acids. DNA for the CDR3: TGCGCCAGCAGCTTCATAGGGGTCGATGAAAAACTGTTTTTT. As protein: CASSFIGVDEKLFF. Combining the CDR3 with reference TRBV5-1 and TRBJ1-4 gives the whole variable domain KAGVTQTPRYLIKTRGQQVTLSCSPISGHRSVSWYQQTPGQGLQFLFEYFSETQRNKGNFPGRFSGRQFSNSRSEMNVSTLELGDSALYLCASSFIGVDEKLFFGSGTQLSVL.

The chain employs TRBV18 and TRBJ1-3, with D hard to call. Trimming shortened V by 7 bases and J by 0 bases, and 10 bases separated the two germline ends. Germline CDR1 KGHSH, CDR2 LQKENI. CDR3 size: 14 residues. As DNA, the CDR3 is TGTGCCAGCTTACTACAGAGCTCTGGAAACACCATATATTTT. Translated: CASLLQSSGNTIYF.

This clone was seen a handful of times. This chain uses TRBV19 with TRBJ2-1; maybe TRBD1 (6 bases). The germline CDR1 and CDR2 sequences are LNHDA and SQIVND (reference sequence). Trimming pared 3 bases from V and 2 bases from J, leaving 11 bases between. The CDR3 covers 15 residues. CDR3 nucleotides: TGTGCCAGTAGTATTAGCCAGGGGACCTACAATGAGCAGTTCTTC. Translation: CASSISQGTYNEQFF.

This chain joins TRBV28 and TRBJ2-2, with D unresolved. The CDR3 is made up of 13 amino acids. Looked up from germline, CDR1 is MDHEN and CDR2 is SYDVKM. V lost 4 bases to trimming and J lost 4 bases, with 7 bases between them. This CDR3 is CASSSPATGELFF. CDR3 sequence (DNA): TGTGCCAGCAGTTCCCCAGCCACCGGGGAGCTGTTTTTT.

This rearrangement joins TRBV5-3 to TRBJ1-1, with D uncertain. TRBV5-3 is recorded as an ORF, its role being uncertain. The V and J ends lost 0 bases and 0 bases respectively, with 12 bases between them. CDR3 length: 16 residues. The CDR3 nucleotides read TGTGCCAGAAGCTTGGCCGTGGAAGGCATGAACACTGAAGCTTTCTTT. Protein product: CARSLAVEGMNTEAFF.

The rearrangement links TRBV25-1 to TRBJ2-1; 10 bases align to TRBD2. Germline CDR1 is MGHDK and CDR2 is SYGVNS. The junction had 17 bases not matched to a gene; V was cut back by 10 bases and J by 11 bases. This CDR3 spans 15 amino acids. CDR3 nucleotides: TGTGCCACAGAAATGGCTAGCGGGGGCTACCCGAAGCAGTTCTTC. Translation: CATEMASGGYPKQFF. The full variable domain, completed using reference TRBV25-1 and TRBJ2-1, is EADIYQTPRYLVIGTGKKITLECSQTMGHDKMYWYQQDPGMELHLIHYSYGVNSTEKGDLSSESTVSRIRTEHFPLTLESARPSHTSQYLCATEMASGGYPKQFFGPGTRLTVL.